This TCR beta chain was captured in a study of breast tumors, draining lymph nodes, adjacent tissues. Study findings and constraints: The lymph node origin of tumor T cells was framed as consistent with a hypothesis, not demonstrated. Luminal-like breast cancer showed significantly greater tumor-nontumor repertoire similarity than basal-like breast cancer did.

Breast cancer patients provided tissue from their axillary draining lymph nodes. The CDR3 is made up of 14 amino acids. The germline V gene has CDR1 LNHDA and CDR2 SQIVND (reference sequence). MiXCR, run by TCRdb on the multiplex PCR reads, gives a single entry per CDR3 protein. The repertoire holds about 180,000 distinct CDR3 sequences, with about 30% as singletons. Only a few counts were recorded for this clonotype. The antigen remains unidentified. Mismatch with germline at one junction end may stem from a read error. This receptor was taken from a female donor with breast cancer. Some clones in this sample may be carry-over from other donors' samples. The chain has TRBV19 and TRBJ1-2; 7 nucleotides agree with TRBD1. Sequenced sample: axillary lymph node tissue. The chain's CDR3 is CASDDRDRTFSYAF. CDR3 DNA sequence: TGTGCCAGTGACGACCGGGACAGAACGTTTAGCTACGCCTTC.